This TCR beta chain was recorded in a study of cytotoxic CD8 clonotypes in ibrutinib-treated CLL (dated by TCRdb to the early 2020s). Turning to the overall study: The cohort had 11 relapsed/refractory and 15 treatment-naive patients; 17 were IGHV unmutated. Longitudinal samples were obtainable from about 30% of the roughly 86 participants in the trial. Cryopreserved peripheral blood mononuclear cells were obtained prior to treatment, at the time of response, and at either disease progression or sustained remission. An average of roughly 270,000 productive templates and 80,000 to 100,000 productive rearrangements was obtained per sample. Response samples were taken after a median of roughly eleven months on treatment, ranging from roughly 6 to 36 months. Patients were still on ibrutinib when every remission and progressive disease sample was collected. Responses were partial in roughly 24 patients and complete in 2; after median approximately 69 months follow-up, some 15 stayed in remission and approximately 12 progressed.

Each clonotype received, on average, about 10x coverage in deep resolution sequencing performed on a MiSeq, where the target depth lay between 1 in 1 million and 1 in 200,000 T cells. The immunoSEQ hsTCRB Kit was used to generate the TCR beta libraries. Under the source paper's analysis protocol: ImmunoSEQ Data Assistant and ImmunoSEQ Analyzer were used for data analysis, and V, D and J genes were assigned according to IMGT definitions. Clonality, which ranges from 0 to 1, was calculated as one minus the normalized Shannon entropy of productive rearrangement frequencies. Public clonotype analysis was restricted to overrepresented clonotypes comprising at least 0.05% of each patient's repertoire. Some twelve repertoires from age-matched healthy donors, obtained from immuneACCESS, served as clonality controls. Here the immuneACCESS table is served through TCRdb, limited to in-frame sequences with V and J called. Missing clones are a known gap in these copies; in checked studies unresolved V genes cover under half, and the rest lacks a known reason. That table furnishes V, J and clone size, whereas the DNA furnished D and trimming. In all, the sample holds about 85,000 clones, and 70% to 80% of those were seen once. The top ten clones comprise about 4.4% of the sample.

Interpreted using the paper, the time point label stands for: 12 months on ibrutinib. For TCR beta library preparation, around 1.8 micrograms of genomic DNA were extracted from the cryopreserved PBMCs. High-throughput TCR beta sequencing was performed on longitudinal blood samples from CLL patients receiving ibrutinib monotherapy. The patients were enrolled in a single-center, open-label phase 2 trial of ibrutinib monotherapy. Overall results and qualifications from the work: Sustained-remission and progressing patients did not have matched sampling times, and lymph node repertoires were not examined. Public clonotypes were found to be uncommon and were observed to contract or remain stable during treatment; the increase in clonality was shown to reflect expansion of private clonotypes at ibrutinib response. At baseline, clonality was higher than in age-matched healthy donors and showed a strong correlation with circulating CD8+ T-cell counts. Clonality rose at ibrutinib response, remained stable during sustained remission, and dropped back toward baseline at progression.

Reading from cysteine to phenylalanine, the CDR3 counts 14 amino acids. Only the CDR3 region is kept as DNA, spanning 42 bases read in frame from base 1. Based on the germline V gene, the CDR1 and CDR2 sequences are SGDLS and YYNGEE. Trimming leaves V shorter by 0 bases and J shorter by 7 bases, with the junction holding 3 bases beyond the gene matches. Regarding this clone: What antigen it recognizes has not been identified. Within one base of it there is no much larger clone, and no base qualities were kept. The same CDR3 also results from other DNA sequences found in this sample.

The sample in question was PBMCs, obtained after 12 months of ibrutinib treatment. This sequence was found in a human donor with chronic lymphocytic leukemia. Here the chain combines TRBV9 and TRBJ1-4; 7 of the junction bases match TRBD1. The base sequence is TGTGCCAGCAGCGTAGGGGGACAGTCTGAAAAACTGTTTTTT. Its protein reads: CASSVGGQSEKLFF.